Listed below are T cell receptor beta chains from one sample, sequenced in a study of blood T cell repertoires in COVID-19. Sequenced by immunoSEQ multiplex PCR; TCRdb stores in-frame clones only, minus some. This table has some 390,000 clones, around 90% appearing once. The specimen was peripheral blood. All receptors derive from a human donor in a cohort sampled during active COVID-19. Each CDR3 is given with its conserved first and last residue. Each record gives: V gene, clone size, D gene, J gene, CDR3 protein, CDR3 DNA. A D gene is named only where the DNA matches it firmly. Clone sizes are given selectively: once, few, many, or a class where the clone is expanded.

>TRBV7-9|once|TRBD2|TRBJ2-7
CASSLGLAEGSYEQYF
TGTGCCAGCAGCTTGGGGCTAGCGGAAGGATCCTACGAGCAGTACTTC
>TRBV27|-|TRBD1|TRBJ1-3
CASSFSGTGGNTIYF
TGTGCCAGCAGTTTTTCCGGGACAGGGGGAAACACCATATATTTT
>TRBV30|-|TRBD2|TRBJ2-1
CASSGRAANEQFF
TGTGCCTCTAGCGGGAGGGCCGCCAATGAGCAGTTCTTC
>TRBV28|-|-|TRBJ2-5
CASTYSGETQYF
TGTGCCAGCACTTATTCGGGGGAGACCCAGTACTTC
>TRBV7-8|-|-|TRBJ1-2
CASSPLDRSNYGYTF
TGTGCCAGCAGCCCGTTAGACAGATCTAACTATGGCTACACCTTC
>TRBV27|-|-|TRBJ2-7
CATPPPQRQDNSPPQYF
TGTGCCACCCCTCCGCCCCAACGGCAGGACAATAGCCCACCGCAGTACTTC
>TRBV9|-|TRBD1|TRBJ2-3
CASSVRGQGATDTQYF
TGTGCCAGCAGCGTAAGGGGGCAGGGGGCAACAGATACGCAGTATTTT
>TRBV6-6|-|-|TRBJ2-6
CASRNRVSGANVLTF
TGTGCCAGCAGGAACCGGGTCTCAGGGGCCAACGTCCTGACTTTC
>TRBV7-8|-|-|TRBJ1-4
CASSLEGGGATNEKLFF
TGTGCCAGCAGCTTAGAGGGTGGCGGGGCAACTAATGAAAAACTGTTTTTT
>TRBV2|once|TRBD1|TRBJ1-2
CASSEVTRDRAIYGYTF
TGTGCCAGCAGTGAGGTAACCCGGGACAGGGCCATCTATGGCTACACCTTC
>TRBV28|-|-|TRBJ1-5
CASSDGGVHSNQPRHF
TGTGCCAGCAGTGATGGGGGGGTGCATAGCAATCAGCCCCGGCATTTT
>TRBV4-1|-|-|TRBJ1-2
CASSQVKGPDYGYTF
TGCGCCAGCAGCCAAGTCAAGGGGCCCGACTATGGCTACACCTTC
>TRBV3-1/TRBV3-2|-|-|TRBJ2-7
CASSQEGSYEQYF
TGTGCCAGCAGCCAGGAGGGCTCCTACGAGCAGTACTTC
>TRBV4-1|-|-|TRBJ1-5
CASSRFSGRQPQHF
TGCGCCAGCAGCCGTTTTTCAGGTCGGCAGCCCCAGCATTTT
>TRBV2|-|-|TRBJ1-1
CASSSRQVTAEAFF
TGTGCCAGCAGTAGCAGACAGGTAACGGCTGAAGCTTTCTTT
>TRBV28|-|TRBD2|TRBJ2-1
CASSFERGIIEQFF
TGTGCCAGCAGTTTCGAGCGGGGGATTATAGAGCAGTTCTTC
>TRBV5-4|-|-|TRBJ2-6
CASSIQYSGANVLTF
TGTGCCAGCAGCATACAGTACTCTGGGGCCAACGTCCTGACTTTC
>TRBV28|-|-|TRBJ1-4
CASSPGHLGDEKLFF
TGTGCCAGCAGCCCGGGACACCTTGGGGATGAAAAACTGTTTTTT
>TRBV11-2|-|-|TRBJ1-6
CASSPGTANSPLHF
TGTGCCAGCAGCCCCGGTACTGCTAATTCACCCCTCCACTTT
>TRBV9|-|-|TRBJ2-5
CASSPVGRVETQYF
TGTGCCAGCAGCCCTGTAGGTCGGGTGGAGACCCAGTACTTC
>TRBV5-1|-|TRBD2|TRBJ2-3
CASSSSTSGTDTQYF
TGCGCCAGCAGCTCCTCGACTAGCGGAACAGATACGCAGTATTTT
>TRBV28|once|-|TRBJ1-2
CASSAGEDGYTF
TGTGCCAGCAGCGCCGGGGAGGACGGCTACACCTTC
>TRBV7-2|-|TRBD1|TRBJ1-1
CASSRGQGGSTEAFF
TGTGCCAGCAGCCGCGGACAGGGAGGGAGTACTGAAGCTTTCTTT
>TRBV7-9|-|TRBD2|TRBJ2-1
CASSPIGTSGRYNEQFF
TGTGCCAGCAGCCCGATAGGGACTAGCGGGAGATACAATGAGCAGTTCTTC
>TRBV29-1|-|-|TRBJ1-2
CSVEKSGNYGYTF
TGCAGCGTTGAAAAGTCAGGGAACTATGGCTACACCTTC
>TRBV3-1/TRBV3-2|-|-|TRBJ2-1
CASSQGWGRYNEQFF
TGTGCCAGCAGCCAAGGTTGGGGCCGCTACAATGAGCAGTTCTTC
>TRBV6-5|-|-|TRBJ2-1
CASSTGRVYNEQFF
TGTGCCAGCAGTACAGGGAGGGTCTACAATGAGCAGTTCTTC
>TRBV3-1/TRBV3-2|once|-|TRBJ1-2
CASSQAEGLYGYTF
TGTGCCAGCAGCCAAGCGGAGGGTTTGTATGGCTACACCTTC
>TRBV11-2|-|-|TRBJ1-2
CASSLGGRGTF
TGTGCCAGCAGCTTAGGAGGGCGCGGGACCTTC
>TRBV2|-|TRBD2|TRBJ2-1
CASRGLAVDEQFF
TGTGCCAGCAGGGGACTAGCGGTAGATGAGCAGTTCTTC
>TRBV3-1/TRBV3-2|-|TRBD1|TRBJ1-2
CASSPGQDPSGYGYTF
TGTGCCAGCAGCCCAGGACAGGACCCCTCGGGCTATGGCTACACCTTC
>TRBV6-1|-|TRBD1|TRBJ1-2
CASSEVTGGDTLQGYTF
TGTGCCAGCAGTGAAGTCACAGGGGGCGATACCCTACAGGGCTACACCTTC
>TRBV2|-|-|TRBJ1-1
CASSEGGGSNTEAFF
TGTGCCAGCAGTGAAGGGGGGGGAAGTAACACTGAAGCTTTCTTT
>TRBV5-6|-|-|TRBJ2-4
CASSLVGESKNIQYF
TGTGCCAGCAGCTTGGTCGGGGAATCCAAAAACATTCAGTACTTC
>TRBV7-2|-|TRBD1|TRBJ1-3
CASSLAPTGTGGNTIYF
TGTGCCAGCAGCTTAGCGCCGACCGGGACAGGCGGAAACACCATATATTTT
>TRBV3-1/TRBV3-2|-|TRBD1|TRBJ2-4
CASSRGQDLAKNIQYF
TGTGCCAGCAGCCGCGGACAGGATCTAGCCAAAAACATTCAGTACTTC
>TRBV7-2|-|-|TRBJ1-2
CASTPSGGGRGYTF
TGTGCCAGCACCCCTTCCGGGGGAGGGCGCGGCTACACCTTC
>TRBV29-1|once|TRBD2|TRBJ2-1
CSVRPGLADNEQFF
TGCAGCGTTAGACCGGGACTAGCGGACAATGAGCAGTTCTTC
>TRBV6-1|-|-|TRBJ1-1
CASSSQGWAEAFF
TGTGCCAGCAGTTCCCAGGGGTGGGCTGAAGCTTTCTTT
>TRBV20-1|-|TRBD2|TRBJ2-1
CSASSSGRLFEQFF
TGCAGTGCTAGTAGTAGCGGGAGACTGTTTGAGCAGTTCTTC
>TRBV19|-|TRBD2|TRBJ2-4
CASTAAGGPQNIQYF
TGTGCCAGTACTGCAGCGGGAGGGCCGCAAAACATTCAGTACTTC
>TRBV5-1|-|-|TRBJ2-7
CASSLDGLGSSYEQYF
TGCGCCAGCAGCCTGGATGGGCTCGGGAGCTCCTACGAGCAGTACTTC
>TRBV4-1|-|TRBD2|TRBJ2-2
CASSQDTSGSPSTGELFF
TGCGCCAGCAGCCAAGATACTAGCGGGAGTCCAAGTACCGGGGAGCTGTTTTTT
>TRBV29-1|few|-|TRBJ1-5
CSVGGSGPQHF
TGCAGCGTTGGCGGATCGGGGCCCCAGCATTTT
>TRBV7-2|-|-|TRBJ1-4
CASSPDRNTNEKLFF
TGTGCCAGCAGCCCTGACAGGAACACTAATGAAAAACTGTTTTTT
>TRBV21-1|few|-|TRBJ1-4
CASSTAPRDEKLFF
TGTGCCAGCAGCACAGCCCCACGAGATGAAAAACTGTTTTTT
>TRBV28|-|-|TRBJ1-2
CASRTGEATLYSSGYGYTF
TGTGCCAGCAGGACGGGAGAGGCCACTTTATATTCCTCCGGCTATGGCTACACCTTC
>TRBV7-9|-|-|TRBJ1-2
CASSSTGYGYTF
TGTGCCAGCAGCTCTACAGGGTATGGCTACACCTTC
>TRBV7-3|-|-|TRBJ2-1
CASSLTARQWTSYNEQFF
TGTGCCAGCAGCTTAACAGCACGGCAGTGGACTTCCTACAATGAGCAGTTCTTC
>TRBV11-2|few|-|TRBJ2-3
CASSYGGTDTQYF
TGTGCCAGCAGCTACGGGGGTACAGATACGCAGTATTTT
>TRBV9|-|-|TRBJ1-2
CASSHTIRGPPYGYTF
TGTGCCAGCAGCCATACCATCAGGGGTCCGCCATATGGCTACACCTTC
>TRBV6-6|once|-|TRBJ2-7
CASSPPNPRGGISYEQYF
TGTGCCAGCAGTCCACCGAACCCCCGGGGAGGCATCTCCTACGAGCAGTACTTC
>TRBV6-5|-|-|TRBJ1-2
CASSGSELGLKGYTF
TGTGCCAGCAGCGGTTCCGAATTGGGCCTAAAGGGCTACACCTTC
>TRBV30|-|TRBD1|TRBJ1-4
CAWTPAGTVNEKLFF
TGTGCCTGGACGCCAGCCGGGACAGTGAATGAAAAACTGTTTTTT
>TRBV11-3|-|-|TRBJ2-1
CASKRAGSTNEQFF
TGTGCCAGCAAACGGGCGGGATCCACCAATGAGCAGTTCTTC